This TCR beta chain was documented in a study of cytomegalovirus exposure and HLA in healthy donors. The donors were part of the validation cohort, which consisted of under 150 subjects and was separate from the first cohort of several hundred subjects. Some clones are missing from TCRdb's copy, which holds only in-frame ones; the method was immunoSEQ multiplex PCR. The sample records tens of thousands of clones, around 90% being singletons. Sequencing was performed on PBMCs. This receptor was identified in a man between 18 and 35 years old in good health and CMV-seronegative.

The CDR3 bases are TGTGCCAGCTTCGCATTTACGGGGATTGGCTACACCTTC. Translating it yields CASFAFTGIGYTF. The V call is TRBV28, the J call TRBJ1-2; D unclear. CDR1 is MDHEN, CDR2 SYDVKM, per germline. CDR3 length equals 13 residues. Trimming removed 8 bases at V and 7 bases at J, with 17 bases between.